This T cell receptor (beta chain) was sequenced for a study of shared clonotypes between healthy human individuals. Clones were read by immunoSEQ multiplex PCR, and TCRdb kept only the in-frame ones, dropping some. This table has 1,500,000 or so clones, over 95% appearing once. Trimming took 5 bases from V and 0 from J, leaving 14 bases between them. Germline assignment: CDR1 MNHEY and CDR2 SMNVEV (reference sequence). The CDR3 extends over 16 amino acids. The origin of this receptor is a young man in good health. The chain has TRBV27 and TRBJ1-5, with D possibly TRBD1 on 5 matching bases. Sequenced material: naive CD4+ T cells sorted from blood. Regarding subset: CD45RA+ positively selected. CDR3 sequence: CASSTRTPDSNQPQHF. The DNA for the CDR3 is TGTGCCAGCAGTACGAGGACACCCGATAGCAATCAGCCCCAGCATTTT.